These 9 T cell receptor beta chains originate from one sample sequenced in a study of CD8 T cells in ankylosing spondylitis. Overall study results and limits: Characteristic, it appeared, of ankylosing spondylitis blood was a TCR beta motif of eight highly homologous variants.

Their target antigens are unknown. Each CDR3 protein is one row after TCRdb ran MiXCR on the 5' RACE reads. This sample carries about 540,000 distinct CDR3 sequences, about 12% of them seen once, and the ten largest clones take 6.8%. Sequencing was carried out using blood, either unsorted or a sorted T cell fraction (not recorded which). These receptors came from a male donor with ankylosing spondylitis.

The V gene is TRBV13, the J gene TRBJ2-1; 7 bases fit TRBD2. With V trimmed by 6 bases and J by 1 base, 6 bases remained unmatched. The CDR3 extends over 15 amino acids. From germline, CDR1 is PRHDT and CDR2 FYEKMQ (reference sequence). The CDR3 DNA reads as TGTGCCAGCAGGCGTGCGGGAGCTTCCTACAATGAGCAGTTCTTC. It is translated as CASRRAGASYNEQFF.

In its sample, this clonotype was seen many times. The rearrangement uses TRBV5-1 and TRBJ1-5; D unresolved. This CDR3 comprises 14 residues. Germline V lookup: CDR1 SGHRS, CDR2 YFSETQ. V lost 0 bases to trimming and J lost 2 bases, with 6 bases between them. The CDR3, as DNA: TGCGCCAGCAGCTTGGGGGAACGCAATCAGCCCCAGCATTTT. Its translation is CASSLGERNQPQHF. Full variable domain (remainder filled in from reference TRBV5-1 and TRBJ1-5): KAGVTQTPRYLIKTRGQQVTLSCSPISGHRSVSWYQQTPGQGLQFLFEYFSETQRNKGNFPGRFSGRQFSNSRSEMNVSTLELGDSALYLCASSLGERNQPQHFGDGTRLSIL.

V is TRBV12-3 or TRBV12-4 and J is TRBJ2-1, with 9 bases aligning to TRBD2. Trimming cost V 7 bases and J 8 bases; bases outside gene matches: 9. This CDR3 spans 14 amino acids. The CDR3 loop is CASTVSGRPDEQFF. DNA of the CDR3: TGTGCCAGCACCGTTAGCGGGAGACCCGATGAGCAGTTCTTC.

This chain uses TRBV7-6 with TRBJ2-1; 7 bases are a match to TRBD2. The CDR3 spans 15 residues. CDR1 and CDR2 from the germline V gene are SGHVS and FNYEAQ. The ends lost 2 bases at V and 2 bases at J; junction bases unmatched: 3. In nucleotides, the CDR3 is TGTGCCAGCAGCTTAAACGCGGGAGCCTACAATGAGCAGTTCTTC. It is translated as CASSLNAGAYNEQFF.

This clonotype showed up just a few times. V gene TRBV20-1 combines with J gene TRBJ2-7; 12 positions agree with TRBD2. The V segment lost 5 bases and the J segment 2 bases; nucleotides outside the gene matches: 10. CDR1 DFQATT and CDR2 SNEGSKA come from the germline V gene (reference sequence). This CDR3 contains 16 residues. CDR3 DNA: TGCAGTGCTCCGAGGACTAGCGGGATAAACCCCTACGAGCAGTACTTC. It yields the protein CSAPRTSGINPYEQYF.

Many counts were recorded for this clonotype. This sequence joins TRBV12-3 or TRBV12-4 and TRBJ2-7; 7 nucleotides agree with TRBD2. The CDR3 runs 15 residues. With 5 bases clipped from V and 3 bases from J, the junction kept 10 bases outside the gene matches. The DNA of the CDR3 is TGTGCCAGCAGTCCAAGGGGCGGGAGTGACTACGAGCAGTACTTC. Translating gives CASSPRGGSDYEQYF.

This sequence joins TRBV12-3 or TRBV12-4 and TRBJ1-5, with D possibly matching TRBD1 (5 bases). The CDR3 runs to 15 residues. Trimming cost V 2 bases and J 0 bases, with 8 bases left between them. The CDR3 loop is CASSLQGLSNQPQHF. DNA for the CDR3: TGTGCCAGCAGTTTACAGGGACTTAGCAATCAGCCCCAGCATTTT.

There are a few counts of this clonotype. This rearrangement joins TRBV7-8 to TRBJ2-1, with TRBD2 matching 10 bases. The germline V gene encodes CDR1 SGHVS and CDR2 FQNEAQ. After removal of 5 bases from V and 8 bases from J, the junction contained 15 bases not matched to a gene. The CDR3 runs to 17 residues. CDR3 amino acids: CASSTSPGTSDGHEQFF. As DNA, the CDR3 is TGTGCCAGCAGCACTAGTCCCGGGACTAGCGATGGGCATGAGCAGTTCTTC.

This clonotype was observed a few times. The gene calls are TRBV11-2 and TRBJ2-7; D gene ambiguous. Per germline, CDR1 SGHAT and CDR2 FQNNGV. There are 14 residues in the CDR3. V lost 0 bases and J 4 bases, leaving 10 bases between the germline ends. Here the CDR3 reads CASSLDGSEYEQYV. In nucleotides, the CDR3 is TGTGCCAGCAGCTTAGATGGTTCAGAGTACGAGCAGTACGTC.